These 27 T cell receptor beta chains originate from one sample sequenced in a study of cytomegalovirus exposure and HLA in healthy donors. TCRdb keeps only in-frame clones here, not all; method: immunoSEQ multiplex PCR. This sample yields about 120,000 clones, of which 85% to 90% are seen a single time; 2.1% belongs to the top ten. Sequencing was performed on PBMCs. Receptors originate from a woman in her 30s in good health and CMV-seronegative.

V usage is TRBV9 and J usage is TRBJ2-2, with 7 bases matching TRBD1. The CDR3 covers 14 residues. J lost 6 bases, V lost 3 bases, and 5 bases had no gene match. Germline assignment: CDR1 SGDLS and CDR2 YYNGEE. This CDR3 reads CASSAGTGAGELFF. CDR3 in DNA: TGTGCCAGCAGCGCCGGAACAGGGGCCGGGGAGCTGTTTTTT.

The chain carries TRBV6-1 and TRBJ1-2, with TRBD1 matching over 9 bases. This CDR3 contains 14 residues. CDR1 is MNHNS, CDR2 SASEGT, per germline. The ends lost 6 bases at V and 1 base at J; junction bases unmatched: 3. The CDR3 DNA reads TGTGCCAGCAGCGACAGGGGGTTTAACTATGGCTACACCTTC. This translates into CASSDRGFNYGYTF.

A few counts support this clone. The gene calls are TRBV13 and TRBJ1-2; tentative D call: TRBD1 (5 bases). CDR1 is PRHDT and CDR2 is FYEKMQ in the germline V gene (reference sequence). The CDR3 loop spans 14 amino acids. V was cut by 4 bases and J by 8 bases, with 17 bases left in between. The CDR3 DNA sequence: TGTGCCAGCAGCTGGTGGGGGAGCGGGCACGGCTACACCTTC. Residues: CASSWWGSGHGYTF.

The chain carries TRBV10-3 and TRBJ2-7; 7 bases align to TRBD1. After removal of 7 bases from V and 6 bases from J, the junction contained 6 bases not matched to a gene. The CDR3 has 12 amino acids. The V gene's germline CDR1 is ENHRY and CDR2 SYGVKD. The CDR3 DNA reads as TGTGCCATCAAGGACGCAGGGGGCGAGCAGTACTTC. It is translated as CAIKDAGGEQYF.

This clone was found once. The chain carries TRBV5-4 and TRBJ1-1; 8 nucleotides align to TRBD1. In germline, CDR1 is SGHNT, CDR2 YYREEE (reference sequence). This CDR3 has 13 amino acids. Trimming took 4 bases from V and 8 from J; bases not matched to a gene: 7. The CDR3 sequence: CASSLTGGDEAFF. CDR3 coding DNA: TGTGCCAGCAGCCTCACAGGGGGAGACGAAGCTTTCTTT.

The chain uses TRBV5-1 and TRBJ2-6; 7 bases fit TRBD1. The CDR3 has 18 residues. CDR1 and CDR2 from the germline V gene are SGHRS and YFSETQ. Germline trimming cut 5 bases from V and 0 bases from J; bases unmatched to any gene: 11. CDR3 in DNA: TGCGCCAGCAGACCCCGGGACAGACTCCCCTCTGGGGCCAACGTCCTGACTTTC. This encodes CASRPRDRLPSGANVLTF.

The chain couples TRBV6-5 to TRBJ1-1; D call uncertain. The germline gives CDR1 MNHEY, CDR2 SVGAGI. Trimming left V 4 bases short and J 1 base short, with 13 bases between. The CDR3 consists of 15 residues. DNA for the CDR3: TGTGCCAGCAGTTTCCCCCGGACTGCGAACACTGAAGCTTTCTTT. It encodes CASSFPRTANTEAFF.

This rearrangement joins TRBV2 to TRBJ1-5, with 10 bases that match TRBD1. The V gene end was trimmed by 6 bases and the J gene end by 6 bases; junction bases not matched to a gene: 14. From germline, CDR1 is SNHLY and CDR2 FYNNEI. The CDR3 loop spans 17 amino acids. CDR3 sequence reads: CASSRRDRGRDSQPQHF. The CDR3, as DNA: TGTGCCAGCAGCCGCCGGGACAGGGGCAGGGACTCTCAGCCCCAGCATTTT.

CDR3 coding DNA: TGCGCCAGCAGCCAAGCCAGGACAGGGTCGTGGTCTGGAAACACCATATATTTT. Translating it yields CASSQARTGSWSGNTIYF. The chain employs TRBV4-1 and TRBJ1-3, with 8 bases matching TRBD1. The germline V gene has CDR1 MGHRA and CDR2 YSYEKL. Trimming removed 1 base from V and 1 base from J; junction bases left unmatched: 9. CDR3 size: 18 residues.

The chain employs TRBV28 and TRBJ1-6; TRBD1 agrees at 7 bases. Trimming at V came to 5 bases and at J to 6 bases, leaving 7 bases not matched to a gene. Per the germline V gene, CDR1 is MDHEN and CDR2 is SYDVKM. CDR3 size: 15 residues. The CDR3 DNA is TGTGCCAGCAGTGCCCACACAGGGGTTAATTCACCCCTCCACTTT. Amino acid sequence: CASSAHTGVNSPLHF.

This chain uses TRBV7-9 with TRBJ2-7; a weak D match, TRBD1 (7 bases). Looked up from germline, CDR1 is SEHNR and CDR2 is FQNEAQ (reference sequence). With 5 bases removed from V and 0 bases from J, the gap between germline ends came to 11 bases. The CDR3 totals 14 residues. The CDR3 DNA reads TGTGCCAGCAGCCCAGGGGGGAACTCCTACGAGCAGTACTTC. Amino acid sequence: CASSPGGNSYEQYF.

J is TRBJ1-6 and V is TRBV6-5; D is ambiguous. The CDR3 runs 16 residues. V lost 3 bases to trimming and J lost 9 bases, with 18 bases between them. Looked up from germline, CDR1 is MNHEY and CDR2 is SVGAGI. The CDR3 nucleotides read TGTGCCAGCAGTTATGGACGACCGGCCGCGGGTTCACCCCTCCACTTT. Protein: CASSYGRPAAGSPLHF.

V usage is TRBV6-6 and J usage is TRBJ2-2; TRBD1 might be the D (6 bases). CDR3 length equals 13 residues. Deletions cut 6 bases from V and 1 base from J, with 6 bases between. CDR1 MNHNY and CDR2 SVGAGI come from the germline V gene (reference sequence). CDR3 residues: CASRTGNTGELFF. The CDR3 DNA reads TGTGCCAGCAGGACAGGGAACACCGGGGAGCTGTTTTTT.

The rearrangement joins TRBV7-6 to TRBJ2-1, with 9 bases aligning to TRBD2. With V trimmed by 1 base and J by 7 bases, 8 bases remained unmatched. Germline V gene lookup returns CDR1 SGHVS and CDR2 FNYEAQ. The CDR3 consists of 16 residues. The CDR3 region is CASSLEGGGAGNEQFF. DNA of the CDR3: TGTGCCAGCAGCTTAGAAGGCGGGGGGGCCGGGAATGAGCAGTTCTTC.

The chain combines TRBV6-1 with TRBJ1-2; unclear D gene. This CDR3 comprises 15 residues. Germline V gene sequence: CDR1 MNHNS, CDR2 SASEGT. Trimming left V 6 bases short and J 4 bases short, with 18 bases between. CDR3 loop: CASSQTLEAAYGYTF. In DNA, the CDR3 is TGTGCCAGCAGCCAAACCCTGGAGGCGGCCTATGGCTACACCTTC.

The chain uses TRBV29-1 and TRBJ2-1, with no clear D. Looked up from germline, CDR1 is SQVTM and CDR2 is ANQGSEA. V gave up 7 bases and J gave up 9 bases, with 13 bases separating them. The CDR3 has 11 amino acids. CDR3 protein: CSAESTGEQFF. Here the CDR3 DNA reads TGCAGCGCCGAATCCACTGGTGAGCAGTTCTTC.

The rearrangement uses TRBV5-4 and TRBJ1-4; no reliable D call. This CDR3 is built from 15 residues. Germline V gene lookup returns CDR1 SGHNT and CDR2 YYREEE (reference sequence). The V and J ends lost 0 bases and 8 bases respectively, with 14 bases between them. CDR3 sequence reads: CASSLGETQSEKLFF. The CDR3 DNA follows: TGTGCCAGCAGCTTGGGGGAGACCCAAAGCGAAAAACTGTTTTTT. Based on the CDR3 plus reference TRBV5-4 and TRBJ1-4, the full variable domain is ETGVTQSPTHLIKTRGQQVTLRCSSQSGHNTVSWYQQALGQGPQFIFQYYREEENGRGNFPPRFSGLQFPNYSSELNVNALELDDSALYLCASSLGETQSEKLFFGSGTQLSVL.

There are a few counts of this clone. This chain uses TRBV9 with TRBJ2-2; D possibly corresponds to TRBD2 (6 bases). The CDR3 loop spans 14 amino acids. The V gene lost 0 bases and the J gene lost 6 bases, with 9 bases spanning the gap. The germline V gene has CDR1 SGDLS and CDR2 YYNGEE. Written as DNA, the CDR3 is TGTGCCAGCAGCGTAGCGACTAGTCCCGGGGAGCTGTTTTTT. Protein: CASSVATSPGELFF.

This clone showed up just once. CDR3 in DNA: TGTGCCAGTTCGTTTGGGGGACAGGGATATGAGCAGTTCTTC. Amino acid sequence: CASSFGGQGYEQFF. J is TRBJ2-1 and V is TRBV6-1; 9 bases align to TRBD1. This CDR3 is built from 14 residues. The J segment lost 8 bases and the V segment lost 9 bases, leaving 11 bases of the junction unmatched. Germline V gene data show CDR1 as MNHNS and CDR2 as SASEGT.

The CDR3 DNA follows: TGTGCCAGCAGTTTCGAGCGGGGGGCGGTAACTGAAGCTTTCTTT. It is translated as CASSFERGAVTEAFF. The J gene is TRBJ1-1, the V gene TRBV11-3; perhaps TRBD1 as D (6 bases). The germline V gene encodes CDR1 SGHNT and CDR2 YENEEA. V lost 6 bases, J lost 5 bases, and 19 bases lay in between. The CDR3 has 15 amino acids.

This clone was counted once. This sequence joins TRBV6-1 and TRBJ1-5; 7 bases match TRBD1. Trimming at V came to 4 bases and at J to 7 bases, leaving 4 bases not matched to a gene. CDR3 length equals 13 residues. Per the germline V gene, CDR1 is MNHNS and CDR2 is SASEGT. This CDR3 reads CASSGQGRQPQHF. DNA for the CDR3: TGTGCCAGCAGTGGACAGGGACGACAGCCCCAGCATTTT.

The chain carries TRBV27 and TRBJ2-7; the match to TRBD1 covers 9 bases. The germline CDR1 and CDR2 sequences are MNHEY and SMNVEV (reference sequence). The CDR3 consists of 15 residues. With 6 bases clipped from V and 0 bases from J, the junction kept 6 bases outside the gene matches. The CDR3 nucleotides read TGTGCCAGCAGCTCTCGACAGGGGGGCTCCTACGAGCAGTACTTC. Its translation: CASSSRQGGSYEQYF.

The rearrangement joins TRBV11-1 to TRBJ2-7, with D possibly matching TRBD2 (7 bases). This CDR3 has 15 residues. V was cut by 0 bases and J by 3 bases, with 12 bases left in between. The germline gives CDR1 SGHAT, CDR2 FQDESV (reference sequence). The CDR3 DNA reads TGTGCCAGCAGCTTAGCAAGAGGGGGGGACTACGAGCAGTACTTC. Translation: CASSLARGGDYEQYF.

J is TRBJ1-2 and V is TRBV9; the match to TRBD1 covers 9 bases. This CDR3 contains 15 residues. V shed 4 bases and J 4 bases; nucleotides not matched to a gene: 8. The germline gives CDR1 SGDLS, CDR2 YYNGEE. CDR3 region: CASSPGTGPSYGYTF. The CDR3 nucleotides are TGTGCCAGCAGCCCCGGGACAGGGCCCTCCTATGGCTACACCTTC.

Concerning this clone itself: A read error may account for a junction end that differs from germline. The chain uses TRBV9 and TRBJ2-3, with D maybe TRBD1 (6 bases). Germline CDR1 reads SGDLS; CDR2 reads YYNGEE. CDR3 length: 14 amino acids. The CDR3, as DNA: TGTGCCAGCAGCGGTCTGGGGGCCACATATACGCAGTATTTT. It codes for CASSGLGATYTQYF.

The chain employs TRBV7-9 and TRBJ2-3, with D perhaps matching TRBD1 (5 bases). V lost 5 bases and J lost 0, with 12 bases in between. CDR3 length: 15 residues. CDR1 and CDR2 (germline): SEHNR, FQNEAQ (reference sequence). The CDR3 DNA sequence: TGTGCCAGCAGCGTTCAGGGTGCTAGCACAGATACGCAGTATTTT. This gives the protein CASSVQGASTDTQYF.

The V gene is TRBV5-1, the J gene TRBJ2-7; D perhaps matches TRBD2 (5 bases). The germline V gene has CDR1 SGHRS and CDR2 YFSETQ. The CDR3 totals 13 residues. Trimming cost V 2 bases and J 2 bases, with 8 bases left between them. CDR3 amino acids: CASSLGRAYEQYF. DNA for the CDR3: TGCGCCAGCAGCTTAGGGCGGGCCTACGAGCAGTACTTC. Filled out from reference TRBV5-1 and TRBJ2-7, the complete variable domain reads KAGVTQTPRYLIKTRGQQVTLSCSPISGHRSVSWYQQTPGQGLQFLFEYFSETQRNKGNFPGRFSGRQFSNSRSEMNVSTLELGDSALYLCASSLGRAYEQYFGPGTRLTVT.